This entry lists 22 T cell receptor beta chains sequenced from one sample in a study of CD8 T cells in Susac syndrome. RNA in amounts of roughly 0.5 to 1 ug was reverse transcribed with random hexamers. TCRdb re-analysed the immunoSEQ multiplex PCR reads in MiXCR, keeping a single row per CDR3 protein. The profile shows under 200,000 distinct CDR3 sequences, roughly 94% of them singletons. Sequenced sample: CD4+ T cells from PBMCs. These receptors all stem from a human donor in good health.

V usage is TRBV19 and J usage is TRBJ2-1; 10 nucleotides line up with TRBD2. CDR1 is LNHDA, CDR2 SQIVND, per germline (reference sequence). V lost 7 bases to trimming and J lost 0 bases; unmatched junction nucleotides: 9. The CDR3 extends over 17 amino acids. DNA of the CDR3: TGTGCCAGTACCAAGGGAGCGGGAGGGAGCTCCTACAATGAGCAGTTCTTC. Protein: CASTKGAGGSSYNEQFF.

The V gene is TRBV20-1, the J gene TRBJ2-1, with 9 nucleotides matching TRBD1. The length of the CDR3 is 20 residues. The ends lost 1 base at V and 0 bases at J; junction bases unmatched: 16. Per the germline V gene, CDR1 is DFQATT and CDR2 is SNEGSKA (reference sequence). CDR3 DNA sequence: TGCAGTGCTAGAGGCCACCGGGACAGGGAGATACTAAGCTCCTACAATGAGCAGTTCTTC. Amino acid sequence: CSARGHRDREILSSYNEQFF.

The chain links TRBV19 to TRBJ1-1; 7 bases map to TRBD1. The V gene end was trimmed by 5 bases and the J gene end by 1 base; junction bases not matched to a gene: 7. The germline V gene has CDR1 LNHDA and CDR2 SQIVND (reference sequence). The CDR3 contains 15 residues. DNA for the CDR3: TGTGCCAGTAGTCCCGATCAGGGGGGGAACACTGAAGCTTTCTTT. Residues: CASSPDQGGNTEAFF.

The chain couples TRBV5-1 to TRBJ2-2; D call uncertain. This CDR3 has 16 residues. The germline V gene encodes CDR1 SGHRS and CDR2 YFSETQ. Trimming removed 4 bases at V and 2 bases at J, with 15 bases between. Written as DNA, the CDR3 is TGCGCCAGCAGCCGAGCTAGAACCCTAAACACCGGGGAGCTGTTTTTT. It yields the protein CASSRARTLNTGELFF. The full variable domain, completed using reference TRBV5-1 and TRBJ2-2, is KAGVTQTPRYLIKTRGQQVTLSCSPISGHRSVSWYQQTPGQGLQFLFEYFSETQRNKGNFPGRFSGRQFSNSRSEMNVSTLELGDSALYLCASSRARTLNTGELFFGEGSRLTVL.

The chain couples TRBV12-3 or TRBV12-4 to TRBJ1-6; 9 bases align to TRBD1. The trim removed 4 bases at V and 9 bases at J, leaving 7 bases unmatched. This CDR3 comprises 15 residues. The CDR3 loop is CASSSTGGLGSPLHF. CDR3 DNA sequence: TGTGCCAGCAGTTCAACAGGGGGCCTTGGTTCACCCCTCCACTTT.

This chain uses TRBV12-3 or TRBV12-4 with TRBJ1-2; possible D gene TRBD1, 6 bases. The germline V and J ends were trimmed by 4 bases and 5 bases, with 11 bases remaining between them. The CDR3 length is 13 residues. The CDR3 reads CASSWGRGYGYTF. The CDR3 DNA reads as TGTGCCAGCAGTTGGGGCAGGGGATATGGCTACACCTTC.

V and J are TRBV20-1 and TRBJ2-5; no definite D call. Germline CDR1 and CDR2: DFQATT and SNEGSKA (reference sequence). V was shortened by 1 base and J by 2 bases, with 2 bases between the two germline ends. The length of the CDR3 is 11 residues. The CDR3 protein is CSARGQETQYF. The CDR3 nucleotides are TGCAGTGCTAGAGGGCAAGAGACCCAGTACTTC.

The chain couples TRBV29-1 to TRBJ2-7, with D hard to call. Germline lookup yields CDR1 SQVTM and CDR2 ANQGSEA. Trimming stripped 4 bases from V and 5 bases from J, with 12 bases between. This CDR3 contains 12 residues. CDR3: CSVGVVGNEQYV. The CDR3, as DNA: TGCAGCGTTGGAGTAGTGGGAAACGAGCAGTACGTC.

CDR3 DNA: TGTGCCAGCAGCGTAGGGGCAGGGTATAGCAATCAGCCCCAGCATTTT. This encodes CASSVGAGYSNQPQHF. The chain is built from TRBV9 and TRBJ1-5; D possibly corresponds to TRBD1 (5 bases). Germline V lookup: CDR1 SGDLS, CDR2 YYNGEE. V was trimmed by 0 bases and J by 0 bases, leaving 10 bases between them. The CDR3 length is 16 residues.

This sequence joins TRBV29-1 and TRBJ2-1; D is perhaps TRBD1 (5 bases). The V gene lost 0 bases and the J gene lost 6 bases, with 15 bases spanning the gap. Germline CDR1 and CDR2: SQVTM and ANQGSEA. The CDR3 has 15 amino acids. The CDR3 coding sequence is TGCAGCGTTGAAGACAGGACAACCGTAGGCAATGAGCAGTTCTTC. Translation: CSVEDRTTVGNEQFF.

The V gene is TRBV7-2, the J gene TRBJ2-7; D perhaps matches TRBD1 (6 bases). Germline V gives CDR1 SGHTA, CDR2 FQGNSA. V lost 0 bases and J lost 3, with 9 bases in between. The CDR3 extends over 14 amino acids. The CDR3 region has the DNA TGTGCCAGCAGCTTAGCACAGGGCTACTACGAGCAGTACGTC. It is translated as CASSLAQGYYEQYV.

V is TRBV20-1 and J is TRBJ1-2, with D possibly TRBD1 on 5 matching bases. There are 14 residues in the CDR3. Trimming left V 5 bases short and J 2 bases short, with 15 bases between. CDR1 is DFQATT, CDR2 SNEGSKA, per germline (reference sequence). The CDR3 DNA sequence: TGCAGTGCTCATCCCCCCCAGGGAAACTATGGCTACACCTTC. This translates into CSAHPPQGNYGYTF.

V gene TRBV7-2 combines with J gene TRBJ2-5, with D unclear. Trimming removed 1 base from V and 9 bases from J, with 3 bases in between. Germline lookup yields CDR1 SGHTA and CDR2 FQGNSA. This CDR3 is 10 amino acids long. The CDR3 DNA reads TGTGCCAGCAGCTTAGTGGCCCAGTACTTC. This encodes CASSLVAQYF. Complete variable domain (other parts from reference TRBV7-2 and TRBJ2-5): GAGVSQSPSNKVTEKGKDVELRCDPISGHTALYWYRQSLGQGLEFLIYFQGNSAPDKSGLPSDRFSAERTGGSVSTLTIQRTQQEDSAVYLCASSLVAQYFGPGTRLLVL.

The CDR3 here is CSPRLAGQETQYF. CDR3 nucleotides: TGCAGCCCCCGACTAGCGGGGCAAGAGACCCAGTACTTC. This chain connects TRBV29-1 to TRBJ2-5; TRBD2 matches 11 bases. J gave up 2 bases and V 8 bases, and 4 bases lay outside the gene matches. This CDR3 is 13 amino acids long. In germline, CDR1 is SQVTM, CDR2 ANQGSEA.

This clonotype occurred a few times. The chain carries TRBV7-9 and TRBJ1-2; no firm D call. The CDR3 spans 14 residues. Germline assignment: CDR1 SEHNR and CDR2 FQNEAQ (reference sequence). Trimming left V 1 base short and J 3 bases short, with 9 bases between. The chain's CDR3 is CASSLDGRDYGYTF. DNA for the CDR3: TGTGCCAGCAGCTTAGATGGCAGAGACTATGGCTACACCTTC.

The V gene is TRBV5-1, the J gene TRBJ2-3; TRBD2 might be the D (5 bases). CDR1 and CDR2 from the germline V gene are SGHRS and YFSETQ. CDR3 length: 12 residues. V was clipped by 6 bases and J by 5 bases, with 10 bases between them. The CDR3 DNA reads TGCGCCAGCACCCGTGAGGGAGATACGCAGTATTTT. Encoded protein: CASTREGDTQYF. Full variable domain (outside the CDR3, taken from reference TRBV5-1 and TRBJ2-3): KAGVTQTPRYLIKTRGQQVTLSCSPISGHRSVSWYQQTPGQGLQFLFEYFSETQRNKGNFPGRFSGRQFSNSRSEMNVSTLELGDSALYLCASTREGDTQYFGPGTRLTVL.

The chain joins TRBV15 to TRBJ1-2; D remains unclear. CDR3 length: 14 residues. CDR1 LNHNV and CDR2 YYDKDF come from the germline V gene (reference sequence). V lost 0 bases and J lost 8, with 13 bases in between. The chain's CDR3 is CATSREGGLGGYTF. The CDR3, as DNA: TGTGCCACCAGCAGAGAAGGAGGTCTAGGCGGCTACACCTTC.

The chain employs TRBV29-1 and TRBJ2-5; 11 bases are shared with TRBD2. CDR1 is SQVTM, CDR2 ANQGSEA, per germline. The CDR3 is 14 amino acids. Trimming took 7 bases from V and 5 from J; bases not matched to a gene: 9. The CDR3 protein is CSARKTSGAETQYF. The CDR3 DNA reads TGCAGCGCGCGTAAGACTAGCGGGGCGGAGACCCAGTACTTC.

This clonotype is a singleton in its sample. V usage is TRBV6-6 and J usage is TRBJ1-5; TRBD1 might be the D (6 bases). CDR1 is MNHNY, CDR2 SVGAGI, per germline (reference sequence). Trimming pared 6 bases from V and 1 base from J, leaving 16 bases between. This CDR3 spans 16 amino acids. The CDR3 DNA is TGTGCCAGCAGAACCAACCAGGGGTTCAGCAATCAGCCCCAGCATTTT. Its translation is CASRTNQGFSNQPQHF.

The J gene is TRBJ2-2, the V gene TRBV29-1; D remains ambiguous. CDR3 length equals 14 residues. The V end lost 4 bases, the J end lost 6 bases, and 15 bases lay between the germline ends. Germline V lookup: CDR1 SQVTM, CDR2 ANQGSEA. The CDR3 nucleotides are TGCAGCGTTGGCGTACGGGTCTCACCCGGGGAGCTGTTTTTT. Its translation: CSVGVRVSPGELFF.

The rearrangement joins TRBV7-2 to TRBJ1-2, with D possibly TRBD1 on 5 matching bases. Germline V gives CDR1 SGHTA, CDR2 FQGNSA. Trimming took 1 base from V and 7 from J, leaving 10 bases between them. CDR3 length: 13 residues. The CDR3 region is CASSLEGAAGYTF. The CDR3 bases are TGTGCCAGCAGCTTAGAAGGGGCTGCTGGCTACACCTTC.

The rearrangement uses TRBV18 and TRBJ2-2; possibly TRBD1 for D (5 bases). Between the trimmed V and J ends, which lost 8 bases and 0 bases, there was a span of 13 bases. The germline V gene has CDR1 KGHSH and CDR2 LQKENI. The length of the CDR3 is 15 residues. The CDR3 nucleotides are TGTGCCAGCGCCTACACAGGAGCGAACACCGGGGAGCTGTTTTTT. Amino acid sequence: CASAYTGANTGELFF.